This T cell receptor (beta chain) is from a study of blood T cells in healthy people across ages. Findings and caveats of the study: Among T cells, TCR beta diversity per million cells dropped roughly linearly as age rose. Naive T cell percentage showed a strong correlation with the diversity of TCR beta. Higher diversity and more naive CD4+ cells were features of long-lived donors, compared to aged donors.

Then a second PCR, running roughly 7 to 12 cycles, was carried out with a sample-barcoded 5' primer and a J-beta primer mix. TCRdb reprocessed the 5' RACE reads via MiXCR and lists one record per CDR3 protein. This sample has some 1.4 million distinct CDR3 sequences, with roughly 40% found just once. In regard to this clonotype: Its antigen is as yet unknown.

V was clipped by 4 bases and J by 8 bases, with 14 bases between them. This CDR3 has 13 residues. The clonotype comes from a young woman in good health. The chain is built from TRBV12-3 or TRBV12-4 and TRBJ1-2; D remains ambiguous. The sequencing sample was made of blood. The CDR3 DNA is TGTGCCAGCAGTTATGCGGGCCAACGGGGCTACACCTTC. Encoded protein: CASSYAGQRGYTF.